This TCR beta chain is from a study of cytomegalovirus exposure and HLA in healthy donors (dated by TCRdb to between 2016 and 2019). Looking at the study overall: An earlier analysis of approximately 640 of the donors reported 250 to 300 Gb of sequence data and more than 90 million unique TCR beta sequences from about 179 million T cells. Approximately 300 gigabases of sequencing data and 75 million to 85 million unique TCR sequences made up an early release that covered nearly 650 HLA-typed donors. Of the roughly 430 genotyped donors, roughly 80% fell in the genetic ancestry cluster associated with self-reported Caucasian donors. The study aimed to test whether cataloging public T cell receptors could reveal signatures of past pathogen exposure. The T cell repertoires of several hundred subjects were profiled by immunosequencing and related to cytomegalovirus serostatus. Besides the first cohort of 666 subjects, a separate validation cohort made up of roughly 120 different subjects was used. The study combined high-throughput TCR immunosequencing, statistical association of individual TCRs with disease status, and machine learning to predict cytomegalovirus infection status. A later analysis re-examined previously published TCR beta repertoires from more than 600 donors and added high-resolution HLA genotyping to investigate patterns of TCR occurrence. Rather than using new phenotypic data, the later analysis identified candidate immune exposures from TCR beta sequences and from how often those sequences occurred across donors. An earlier analysis of 587 of the donors used high-throughput TCR beta sequencing to judge whether each TCR beta V gene segment behaved as functional or pseudogenic. Donor age, sex, ethnicity and CMV serostatus were collected together with the repertoire data. A later genetic analysis took genome-wide SNP genotypes for about three fifths of the roughly 670 donors and used that subset as a discovery cohort. All discovery cohort repertoires had been generated on a single sequencing platform. HLA typing included class I and class II loci at four-digit resolution. Typing coverage differed by locus: A, B, C, DRB1 and DQB1 were typed in roughly 620-640 donors, DQA1 in about 500, DPA1 in around 580, and DPB1 in approximately 450. Four or five DR-DQ haplotypes were handled as single units for association and clustering because linkage in the cohort was strong. Among some 400 genotyped donors of the cohort, an average of around 250,000 unique TCR beta nucleotide sequences was sequenced per donor, of which 15% to 20% were non-productive.

From the cysteine through the phenylalanine, the CDR3 covers 15 amino acids. Just CDR3 DNA is preserved here, 45 bases in frame from base 1. In the germline V gene, CDR1 corresponds to SQVTM and CDR2 to ANQGSEA. The junction shows trimming of 2 bases on V and 5 bases on J, and the gene matches do not reach 11 bases of it. Concerning this clone itself: What this receptor recognizes is not known. Within one base of it there is no much larger clone, and no base qualities were kept.

Receptor libraries were prepared by the immunoSEQ multiplex PCR assay. For the multiplex PCR, a mixture combining 60 forward primers for TCR Vbeta segments and 13 reverse primers for TCR Jbeta segments was used. A multiplex PCR assay on genomic DNA amplified the CDR3 region of rearranged TCR beta genes. On the Illumina HiSeq System, the amplified TCR beta libraries were sequenced as 87-base-pair reads. Regarding the original processing steps: Across the 500 to 850 repertoires, a later analysis counted 80 million or so unique TCR beta chains, 9.5 million to 12 million of which were shared by at least two donors. To remove PCR and sequencing errors, raw reads were error-corrected and collapsed into unique sequences using a nearest-neighbor algorithm that merged closely related sequences. To assign V, D and J gene segments, CDR3 sequences were aligned to IMGT reference sequences. For a sequence to be retained, at least a six-nucleotide match to both a V gene segment and a J gene segment was required. Rearrangements were classified as productive when the CDR3 lacked stop codons and remained in frame with V and J, and all other rearrangements were classified as non-productive. Following IMGT convention, CDR3 was defined as the stretch from the second conserved V-encoded cysteine up to the conserved J-encoded phenylalanine. The earlier analysis of about 640 of the donors excluded any sequence lacking an unambiguous match to a single V gene segment. In an earlier analysis of a few hundred of the donors, V segments were called functional above 56.7% productive rearrangements and were called segregating when the between-donor standard deviation exceeded 5%. A statistical classification framework was built for diagnosing cytomegalovirus status from the catalog of TCR beta chain sequences. In a later analysis, TCR nucleotide sequences were compared against IMGT/GENE-DB human TR gene sequences so that V and J genes could be assigned. A later analysis assigned CDR3 sequences and most-parsimonious VDJ recombination scenarios with the TCRdist pipeline. In a later analysis, each TCR beta chain was defined by its CDR3 amino acid sequence together with its V-gene family, and reads lacking a unique V-gene family were excluded. As a way to deal with suspected cross-contamination and a sequencing artifact, a later analysis dropped hundreds of nucleotide sequences that were highly shared and had low generation probability. In a later analysis, a clonal expansion index for each public chain was calculated from normalized within-repertoire ranks of inferred template counts. In a later analysis, generation probabilities were computed with a VDJ recombination model fitted to out-of-frame rearrangements, and the resulting probabilities were checked against IGoR. Hypergeometric tests were used in a later analysis to score TCR-TCR, TCR-HLA and TCR-CMV co-occurrence, with a repertoire-size bias correction applied to the TCR pairs. False discovery rates were estimated in a later analysis by permuting HLA or CMV assignments 20 times. In a later analysis, co-occurring TCRs were grouped using DBSCAN, with TCRdist sequence similarity added in when clustering inside HLA-allele-positive subsets. Co-occurrence clustering excluded repertoires with fewer than 30,000 or more than 120,000 public chains, plus five with anomalous nucleotide sharing. The clones in this table, taken by TCRdb from immuneACCESS, are in-frame only. Not every clone is retained; where verified, under half of the shortfall comes from an unresolved V gene, and the cause of the rest is unknown. V and J calls and clone size are copied from that table; D and trimming were computed from the DNA. The sample table holds around 180,000 clones, of which roughly 84% were seen once. About 1.2% of the sample goes to the ten largest clones.

The investigation overall reported the following: A further reported finding was that TCR beta sequences accurately predicted the HLA-A and HLA-B alleles for most subjects in the first cohort. CMV serostatus was the only immune exposure information available for the cohort. A few of the identified cytomegalovirus-associated TCR beta chains were confirmed in vitro to be specific for cytomegalovirus antigens. In an earlier analysis of 587 of the donors, most TCR beta V segments were observed in productive rearrangements about 90% or about 30% of the time, broadly matching IMGT annotations. At a false discovery rate of 0.05, a later analysis linked about 16,000 TCR beta sequences to specific HLA alleles. Linkage disequilibrium might explain the correlated functional status among segregating V segments, but an unknown experimental factor could not be ruled out. When HLA alleles, especially DR and DQ, strongly co-occurred, TCR associations were difficult to assign to individual alleles. According to the authors, the approach could potentially be generalized to other disease states and immunological phenotypes. A cluster of highly shared sequence variants was judged likely to be a technical artifact of the sequencing pipeline. This cohort had only TCR beta chains sequenced, and the lack of alpha or paired-chain data limited which features could be detected. Because counts were too low, approximately 18 rarely observed V segments, including chromosome 9 orphons, were excluded from the earlier analysis of some 540 of the donors. Presence/absence analyses assumed roughly uniform sequencing depth across donors, an assumption that may not hold. A total of 150 or so TCR beta chains were listed by the study as associated with cytomegalovirus. Compared with equally common non-associated chains, HLA-associated TCR beta chains in a later analysis were more clonally expanded and had lower generation probabilities. The classifier was reported to diagnose cytomegalovirus status with high specificity and sensitivity in both the original and validation cohorts. Across donors, most TCR sequences were observed very rarely, whereas some public TCRs were present in many individuals. According to a later analysis, most CMV-associated TCR beta chains appeared to be HLA-restricted, and the HLA associations seemed to be driven largely by CMV exposure. In a later analysis, TCR association rates were found to vary across HLA loci, with the most associated TCRs seen for DRB1 alleles and the fewest for HLA-C alleles. According to a later genetic analysis, donors in an Asian-associated ancestry cluster had fewer N-insertions in productive TCRs than the roughly 660-donor mean. A later genetic analysis associated a missense DCLRE1C variant with V-gene and J-gene trimming of TCR beta chains, and an independent cohort replicated the association. In a later analysis, several top co-occurrence clusters were reported to appear linked to parvovirus B19, influenza, CMV and Epstein-Barr virus. Because some donors lacked HLA typing at each locus, the association tests relied only on the typed subset. Some IMGT-functional V segments, including TRBV6-2 and TRBV6-3, could not be distinguished by the 87-base-pair reads and were therefore excluded.

The cohort was made up of several hundred healthy bone marrow donors. All cohort members were sampled while nominally healthy, although unrecorded immune exposures were likely present. The donor tested CMV seronegative, placing the donor among the 350 or so seronegative members of the cohort. Every donor gave a peripheral blood sample, and the peripheral blood mononuclear cells from that sample were used for TCR beta sequencing. Genomic DNA extraction from the blood cell samples was performed with the Qiagen DNeasy Blood Extraction Kit. The chain uses TRBV29-1 and TRBJ1-1; TRBD1 fits 7 bases in the junction. This receptor was obtained from a boy aged 2-15 years in good health and CMV-seronegative. The sample taken for sequencing was PBMCs. For the CDR3, the sequence is CSVEYVGTVGTEAFF. The DNA sequence is given as TGCAGCGTTGAATATGTGGGGACAGTGGGAACTGAAGCTTTCTTT.